This section outlines one TCR beta chain sequence together with its context. Libraries were prepared by immunoSEQ multiplex PCR; TCRdb keeps only in-frame clonotypes and omits some of them. The sample has a few hundred thousand clones, around nine tenths seen once. The source of the sample is a study of blood T cell repertoires in COVID-19. CDR1 is KGHSH and CDR2 is LQKENI in the germline V gene. Germline trimming cut 4 bases from V and 5 bases from J; bases unmatched to any gene: 9. The CDR3 runs to 15 residues. Participants were aged roughly 18 to 100 years from about 25 US areas. This TCR was sampled from a man aged 40-49 years who had recovered from COVID-19. The chain recombines TRBV18 with TRBJ2-7; the match to TRBD1 covers 9 bases. The source material was PBMCs or T cells enriched from blood (not recorded which). In nucleotides, the CDR3 is TGTGCCAGCTCACTACGGGGACAGGGCAAGGACGAGCAGTACTTC. Residues: CASSLRGQGKDEQYF.